This T cell receptor (beta chain) was obtained from a study of STAT3 mutations in large granular lymphocyte leukemia. The wider study: Canonical activating STAT3 mutations were detected in roughly half of the longitudinally sequenced T-LGLL patients. Over half of T-LGLL patients had one or more immunosuppressive regimens.

TCRdb's copy holds only in-frame clones and misses some; the assay was immunoSEQ multiplex PCR. The table includes 20,000 to 30,000 clones, about 95% detected once. Study outcomes and limitations: In about 30% of the 18 patients, new TCR clonotypes emerged after therapy. Variable sampling intervals and differing treatment regimens complicated linking therapy response to TCR clonal burden changes. In T-cell large granular lymphocyte leukemia, about half of patients showed multiple immunodominant subclonotypes.

The CDR3 totals 15 residues. Germline CDR1 SGHRS, CDR2 YFSETQ. With 1 base removed from V and 5 bases from J, the gap between germline ends came to 13 bases. Turning to this clone: The antigen is not known.

The TCR sequence derives from a man in his forties with T-cell large granular lymphocyte leukemia. Some clones in this sample may be carry-over from other donors' samples. Sequenced material: peripheral blood mononuclear cells. V usage is TRBV5-1 and J usage is TRBJ2-1, with TRBD1 as a possible D gene (5 bases). The chain's CDR3 is CASSLSAGIHNEQFF. CDR3 sequence (DNA): TGCGCCAGCAGCTTGTCCGCAGGGATACACAATGAGCAGTTCTTC.